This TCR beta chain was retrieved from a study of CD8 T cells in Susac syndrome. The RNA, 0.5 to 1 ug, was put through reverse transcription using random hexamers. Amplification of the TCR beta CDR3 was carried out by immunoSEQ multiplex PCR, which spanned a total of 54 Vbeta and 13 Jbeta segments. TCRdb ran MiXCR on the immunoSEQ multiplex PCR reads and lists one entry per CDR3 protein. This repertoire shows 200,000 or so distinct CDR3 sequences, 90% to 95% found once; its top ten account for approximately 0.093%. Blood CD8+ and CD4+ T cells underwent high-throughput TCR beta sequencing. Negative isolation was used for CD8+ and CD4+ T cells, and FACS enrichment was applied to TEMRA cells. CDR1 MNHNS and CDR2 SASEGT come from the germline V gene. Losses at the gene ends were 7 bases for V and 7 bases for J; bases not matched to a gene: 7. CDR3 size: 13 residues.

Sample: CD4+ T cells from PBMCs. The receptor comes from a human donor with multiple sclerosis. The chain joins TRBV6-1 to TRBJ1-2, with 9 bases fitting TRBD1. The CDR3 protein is CASNPTGGGGYTF. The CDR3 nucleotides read TGTGCCAGCAACCCAACAGGGGGCGGTGGCTACACCTTC.